This TCR beta chain was identified during a study of CD8 T cells in Susac syndrome. It was with random hexamers that about 0.45 to 1 ug RNA was reverse transcribed. The method of amplification for TCR beta CDR3 was immunoSEQ multiplex PCR, covering 54 Vbeta and 13 Jbeta. TCRdb re-called the immunoSEQ multiplex PCR reads with MiXCR, one entry per CDR3 protein. Of 330,000 or so distinct CDR3 sequences in the sample, 65% to 90% were seen once. CDR3 length: 14 residues. CDR1 and CDR2 from the germline V gene are SGDLS and YYNGEE. V lost 2 bases, J lost 0 bases, and 3 bases lay in between. Source material: CD8+ T cells from PBMCs. This receptor was identified in a human donor with multiple sclerosis. The rearrangement joins TRBV9 to TRBJ2-6; D uncertain. For the CDR3, the DNA is TGTGCCAGCAGCGTCTACTCTGGGGCCAACGTCCTGACTTTC. Translation: CASSVYSGANVLTF.